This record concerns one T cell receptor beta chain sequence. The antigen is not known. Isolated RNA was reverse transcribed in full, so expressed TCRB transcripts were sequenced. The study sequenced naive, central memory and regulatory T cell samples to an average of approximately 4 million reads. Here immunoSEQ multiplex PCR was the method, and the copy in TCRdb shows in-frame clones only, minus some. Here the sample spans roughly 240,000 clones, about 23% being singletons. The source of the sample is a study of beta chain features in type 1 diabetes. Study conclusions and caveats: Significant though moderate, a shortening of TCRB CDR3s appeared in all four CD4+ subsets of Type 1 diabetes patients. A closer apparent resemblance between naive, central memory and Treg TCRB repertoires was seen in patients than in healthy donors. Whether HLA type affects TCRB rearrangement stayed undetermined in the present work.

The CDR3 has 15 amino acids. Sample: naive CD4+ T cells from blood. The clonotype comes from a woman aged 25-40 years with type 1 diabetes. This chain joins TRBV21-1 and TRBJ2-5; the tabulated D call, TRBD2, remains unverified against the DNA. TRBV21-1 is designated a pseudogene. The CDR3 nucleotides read TGTGCCAGCAGCAAAGCGGGGGGGGGAGTAGAGACCCAGTACTTC. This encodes CASSKAGGGVETQYF.